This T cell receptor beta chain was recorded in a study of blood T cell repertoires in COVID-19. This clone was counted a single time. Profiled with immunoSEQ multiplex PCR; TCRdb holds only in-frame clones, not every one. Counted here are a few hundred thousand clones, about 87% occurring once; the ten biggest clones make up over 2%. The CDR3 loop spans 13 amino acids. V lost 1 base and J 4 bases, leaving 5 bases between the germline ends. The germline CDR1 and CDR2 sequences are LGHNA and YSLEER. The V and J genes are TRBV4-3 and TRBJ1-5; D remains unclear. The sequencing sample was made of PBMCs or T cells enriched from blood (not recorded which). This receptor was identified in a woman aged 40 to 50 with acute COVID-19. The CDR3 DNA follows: TGCGCCAGCAGCCAAGTAACTAATCAGCCCCAGCATTTT. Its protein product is CASSQVTNQPQHF.